Listed here is a single T cell receptor beta chain. Its specificity is not known. This record belongs to a study of T cells after yellow fever vaccination. Regarding the study as a whole: Weaker in magnitude, the secondary response showed a faster peak on day 5 versus 15. Post-booster repertoires again held most primary-vaccination clones (about 96% CD4, over 80% CD8).

The CDR3 length is 15 residues. Trimming took 3 bases from V and 7 from J; bases not matched to a gene: 7. Germline V lookup: CDR1 SGHRS, CDR2 YFSETQ. A universal primer site and UMIs were added as TCR cDNA was made by 5'RACE template switching. TCRdb reprocessed the 5' RACE reads via MiXCR and lists one record per CDR3 protein. The data show some 670,000 distinct CDR3 sequences, about 12% seen once. J is TRBJ2-1 and V is TRBV5-1; 10 bases map to TRBD2. The sample consisted of PBMCs, taken on the day of the yellow fever booster vaccination. The TCR was taken from a man between 25 and 39 years old who received the YFV17D yellow fever vaccine. CDR3 in amino acids: CASSYLAGDQNEQFF. As DNA, the CDR3 is TGCGCCAGCAGCTATCTAGCGGGAGATCAGAATGAGCAGTTCTTC.